This entry lists 5 T cell receptor beta chains sequenced from one sample in a study of blood T cell repertoires in COVID-19. This table comes from immunoSEQ multiplex PCR, and its TCRdb copy is limited to in-frame clones, with some not included. The sample consists of roughly 220,000 clones, around 91% of them appearing once. Sequencing input: PBMCs or T cells enriched from blood (not recorded which). All receptors derive from a woman aged 18-29 years in a cohort exposed to, infected with or recovered from COVID-19 (not recorded which).

The count of this clone is one. This sequence joins TRBV3-1 (or the pseudogene TRBV3-2) and TRBJ1-6, with TRBD1 identical over 7 bases. V dropped 2 bases and J dropped 7; count of bases not matched to a gene: 5. The CDR3 runs 15 residues. Germline CDR1 and CDR2: LGHDT and YNNKEL (reference sequence). This CDR3 reads CASSQIRDRNSPLHF. The CDR3 bases are TGTGCCAGCAGCCAAATTCGGGACAGAAATTCACCCCTCCACTTT.

The chain links TRBV7-9 to TRBJ1-1; no firm D call. Germline-derived CDR1 and CDR2 are SEHNR and FQNEAQ (reference sequence). V shed 4 bases and J shed 1 base, with 13 bases lying between them. The CDR3 has 15 amino acids. CDR3 sequence reads: CASSSQISRNTEAFF. The CDR3 nucleotides are TGTGCCAGCAGCTCACAGATAAGTAGGAACACTGAAGCTTTCTTT.

On this clone: The junction departs from germline at one end; a sequencing error may be responsible. V usage is TRBV6-1 and J usage is TRBJ2-5; TRBD2 aligns across 13 bases. The CDR3 covers 16 residues. CDR1 is MNHNS, CDR2 SASEGT, per germline. The CDR3 DNA follows: TGTGCCAGCAGCGAAGGACTAGCGGGAGCCTCGGAGACCCAGTACTTC. It yields the protein CASSEGLAGASETQYF.

The rearrangement joins TRBV7-2 to TRBJ1-6; D gene unclear. CDR3 length: 16 residues. Germline V gene data show CDR1 as SGHTA and CDR2 as FQGNSA. V lost 4 bases, J lost 7 bases, and 17 bases lay in between. The CDR3: CASSSALTGENSPLHF. CDR3 DNA: TGTGCCAGCAGCTCGGCCCTGACCGGGGAAAATTCACCCCTCCACTTT.

V usage is TRBV3-1 (or the pseudogene TRBV3-2) and J usage is TRBJ2-7; 9 positions match TRBD2. CDR1 is LGHDT and CDR2 is YNNKEL in the germline V gene (reference sequence). The CDR3 is 15 residues long. With 0 bases clipped from V and 6 bases from J, the junction kept 6 bases outside the gene matches. This CDR3 reads CASSQERAGGFEQYF. CDR3 in DNA: TGTGCCAGCAGCCAAGAGAGAGCGGGGGGCTTCGAGCAGTACTTC.